This is a list of T cell receptor beta chains from one sample in a study of control samples from healthy donors and cancer patients. Only in-frame clones appear in the TCRdb table, and some are missing; sequencing was by immunoSEQ multiplex PCR. Of about 410,000 clones listed, around nine tenths were seen once; the top ten hold around 6.8%. Sequencing was done on a sample of PBMCs. Receptors were obtained from a man aged 40-49 years with head and neck cancer. The CDR3 runs from the conserved cysteine through the conserved F or W. The D gene is left open where the match is weak. The size field is filled for only some rows; it gives once, few, many or a size class.

d_gene: .; j_gene: TRBJ2-2; abundance: .; v_gene: TRBV28; CDR3aa: CASKAGGNTGELFF; CDR3nt: TGTGCCAGCAAGGCCGGGGGGAACACCGGGGAGCTGTTTTTT
d_gene: .; j_gene: TRBJ2-7; abundance: .; v_gene: TRBV6-5; CDR3aa: CASSYSGGLAYEQYF; CDR3nt: TGTGCCAGCAGTTACTCGGGGGGGCTGGCCTACGAGCAGTACTTC
d_gene: .; j_gene: TRBJ2-2; abundance: .; v_gene: TRBV11-3; CDR3aa: CASSLAPGPVPGELFF; CDR3nt: TGTGCCAGCAGCTTAGCCCCTGGACCCGTTCCCGGGGAGCTGTTTTTT
d_gene: TRBD1; j_gene: TRBJ2-3; abundance: .; v_gene: TRBV5-6; CDR3aa: CASSLVPRTGYTDTQYF; CDR3nt: TGTGCCAGCAGCTTGGTGCCCCGGACAGGGTATACGGATACGCAGTATTTT
d_gene: .; j_gene: TRBJ1-1; abundance: .; v_gene: TRBV7-3; CDR3aa: CATRRPRARATEAFF; CDR3nt: TGTGCCACCCGGAGACCCAGGGCCAGGGCCACTGAAGCTTTCTTT
d_gene: .; j_gene: TRBJ1-3; abundance: .; v_gene: TRBV10-3; CDR3aa: CAISEGQDAGNTIYF; CDR3nt: TGTGCCATCAGTGAGGGGCAGGACGCTGGAAACACCATATATTTT
d_gene: TRBD1; j_gene: TRBJ1-1; abundance: .; v_gene: TRBV5-1; CDR3aa: CASSRDRNTEAFF; CDR3nt: TGCGCCAGCAGCAGGGACAGGAACACTGAAGCTTTCTTT
d_gene: .; j_gene: TRBJ2-7; abundance: .; v_gene: TRBV5-6; CDR3aa: CASSWGQPLEQYF; CDR3nt: TGTGCCAGCAGCTGGGGACAACCTCTAGAGCAGTACTTC
d_gene: TRBD2; j_gene: TRBJ2-1; abundance: .; v_gene: TRBV5-4; CDR3aa: CASSLGLAGYNEQFF; CDR3nt: TGTGCCAGCAGCTTAGGACTAGCGGGTTACAATGAGCAGTTCTTC
d_gene: .; j_gene: TRBJ1-2; abundance: .; v_gene: TRBV18; CDR3aa: CASSPPSVGLDYGYTF; CDR3nt: TGTGCCAGCTCACCACCCTCGGTAGGATTGGACTATGGCTACACCTTC
d_gene: .; j_gene: TRBJ2-1; abundance: .; v_gene: TRBV11-2; CDR3aa: CASSLVGGSYNEQFF; CDR3nt: TGTGCCAGCAGCTTAGTTGGGGGGTCCTACAATGAGCAGTTCTTC
d_gene: TRBD1; j_gene: TRBJ1-3; abundance: .; v_gene: TRBV5-1; CDR3aa: CASSSQGDSGNTIYF; CDR3nt: TGCGCCAGCAGTTCCCAGGGGGACTCTGGAAACACCATATATTTT
d_gene: .; j_gene: TRBJ1-2; abundance: .; v_gene: TRBV5-1; CDR3aa: CASSTGYTF; CDR3nt: TGCGCCAGCAGCACAGGCTACACCTTC
d_gene: .; j_gene: TRBJ2-5; abundance: .; v_gene: TRBV6-5; CDR3aa: CASTSEPGPHETQYF; CDR3nt: TGTGCCAGCACCTCGGAGCCGGGCCCACATGAGACCCAGTACTTC
d_gene: .; j_gene: TRBJ2-1; abundance: .; v_gene: TRBV20-1; CDR3aa: CSPKNVEQFF; CDR3nt: TGCAGTCCAAAAAACGTGGAGCAGTTCTTC
d_gene: .; j_gene: TRBJ2-7; abundance: .; v_gene: TRBV4-1; CDR3aa: CASSPGQLSYEQYF; CDR3nt: TGCGCCAGCAGCCCCGGACAGCTCTCCTACGAGCAGTACTTC
d_gene: .; j_gene: TRBJ2-6; abundance: .; v_gene: TRBV7-3; CDR3aa: CASSREPGANVLTF; CDR3nt: TGTGCCAGCAGCAGGGAGCCTGGGGCCAACGTCCTGACTTTC
d_gene: TRBD1; j_gene: TRBJ1-6; abundance: medium-sized; v_gene: TRBV6-1; CDR3aa: CASSEGEGGRGPPSTLHF; CDR3nt: TGTGCCAGCAGTGAAGGGGAGGGAGGCAGGGGGCCGCCCTCAACCCTCCACTTT
d_gene: .; j_gene: TRBJ2-3; abundance: .; v_gene: TRBV5-1; CDR3aa: CASSLGGGSTDTQYF; CDR3nt: TGCGCCAGCAGCTTGGGGGGCGGGAGCACAGATACGCAGTATTTT
d_gene: TRBD2; j_gene: TRBJ2-7; abundance: once; v_gene: TRBV3-1/TRBV3-2; CDR3aa: CASSQTSGGGDEQYF; CDR3nt: TGTGCCAGCAGCCAAACTAGCGGGGGTGGGGACGAGCAGTACTTC
d_gene: .; j_gene: TRBJ2-5; abundance: .; v_gene: TRBV9; CDR3aa: CASSVGLSYQETQYF; CDR3nt: TGTGCCAGCAGCGTTGGGCTCTCGTACCAAGAGACCCAGTACTTC
d_gene: TRBD2; j_gene: TRBJ2-7; abundance: .; v_gene: TRBV4-2; CDR3aa: CASSPTSGKGPNYEQYF; CDR3nt: TGTGCCAGCAGCCCAACTAGCGGGAAGGGGCCGAACTACGAGCAGTACTTC
d_gene: .; j_gene: TRBJ2-5; abundance: .; v_gene: TRBV4-1; CDR3aa: CASSQPGQKPQETQYF; CDR3nt: TGCGCCAGCAGCCAACCCGGACAGAAGCCACAAGAGACCCAGTACTTC
d_gene: .; j_gene: TRBJ1-1; abundance: .; v_gene: TRBV28; CDR3aa: CASSFPNRAEAFF; CDR3nt: TGTGCCAGCAGTTTCCCTAACAGGGCTGAAGCTTTCTTT
d_gene: .; j_gene: TRBJ2-7; abundance: once; v_gene: TRBV30; CDR3aa: CAWSARYEQYF; CDR3nt: TGTGCCTGGAGTGCGAGGTACGAGCAGTACTTC
d_gene: TRBD2; j_gene: TRBJ2-3; abundance: .; v_gene: TRBV29-1; CDR3aa: CSVATSGSTDTQYF; CDR3nt: TGCAGCGTTGCGACTAGCGGGAGTACAGATACGCAGTATTTT
d_gene: TRBD1; j_gene: TRBJ2-7; abundance: .; v_gene: TRBV6-5; CDR3aa: CASRPGQFSYEQYF; CDR3nt: TGTGCCAGCAGACCGGGACAGTTCTCCTACGAGCAGTACTTC
d_gene: .; j_gene: TRBJ1-1; abundance: .; v_gene: TRBV6-5; CDR3aa: CASRLQGIGNTEAFF; CDR3nt: TGTGCCAGCAGACTACAGGGAATCGGGAACACTGAAGCTTTCTTT
d_gene: .; j_gene: TRBJ1-3; abundance: .; v_gene: TRBV28; CDR3aa: CASRSRGGSGNTIYF; CDR3nt: TGTGCCAGCCGGAGCAGGGGAGGCTCTGGAAACACCATATATTTT